Below, 15 T cell receptor beta chains from the same sample are listed, as sequenced in a study of cytomegalovirus exposure and HLA in healthy donors. The study ran its PCR with 60 Vbeta and 13 Jbeta primers. Using immunoSEQ multiplex PCR, the repertoire was profiled, and TCRdb retains in-frame clones only, with some absent. The table has roughly 180,000 clones, around 80% seen once. Input material: PBMCs. The receptors originated from a boy younger than 10 in good health and CMV-seronegative.

The chain links TRBV6-5 to TRBJ2-1; 9 nucleotides align to TRBD1. V shed 6 bases, J shed 5 bases, and the junction held 8 bases outside the gene matches. The CDR3 is 15 amino acids. CDR1 MNHEY and CDR2 SVGAGI come from the germline V gene. The CDR3 sequence is CASSPDRGSNNEQFF. For the CDR3, the DNA is TGTGCCAGCAGCCCAGACAGGGGGAGTAACAATGAGCAGTTCTTC.

The J gene is TRBJ2-1, the V gene TRBV28; D is uncertain. The CDR3 length is 15 residues. Trimming left V 5 bases short and J 2 bases short, with 13 bases between. The germline gives CDR1 MDHEN, CDR2 SYDVKM. This CDR3 reads CASSLSLATYNEQFF. CDR3 bases: TGTGCCAGCAGTCTCTCCCTCGCGACCTACAATGAGCAGTTCTTC.

The chain joins TRBV30 to TRBJ2-2; weak D call: TRBD2 (6 bases). CDR1 GTSNPN and CDR2 SVGIG come from the germline V gene (reference sequence). CDR3 length: 15 amino acids. Trimming removed 0 bases from V and 5 bases from J, with 13 bases in between. The DNA of the CDR3 is TGTGCCTGGAGTGTTCTTAGCGGAGGAACCGGGGAGCTGTTTTTT. Amino acids: CAWSVLSGGTGELFF. Full variable domain (missing parts from reference TRBV30 and TRBJ2-2): SQTIHQWPATLVQPVGSPLSLECTVEGTSNPNLYWYRQAAGRGLQLLFYSVGIGQISSEVPQNLSASRPQDRQFILSSKKLLLSDSGFYLCAWSVLSGGTGELFFGEGSRLTVL.

The chain employs TRBV30 and TRBJ1-2, with 9 positions matching TRBD1. Germline CDR1 and CDR2: GTSNPN and SVGIG (reference sequence). J gave up 9 bases and V 4 bases, and 9 bases lay outside the gene matches. CDR3 length equals 13 residues. CDR3 loop: CAWTQGADLSYTF. The CDR3 DNA follows: TGTGCCTGGACACAGGGGGCGGATCTTAGCTACACCTTC.

V is TRBV6-5 and J is TRBJ2-3; D call uncertain. Germline CDR1 MNHEY, CDR2 SVGAGI. The CDR3 is 15 amino acids. The ends were cut back, 0 bases at V and 1 base at J, with 8 bases in the middle. DNA of the CDR3: TGTGCCAGCAGTTACTCGACACAGCGCACAGATACGCAGTATTTT. It yields the protein CASSYSTQRTDTQYF.

The rearrangement links TRBV4-1 to TRBJ1-1; possible D gene TRBD1, 6 bases. V gave up 0 bases and J gave up 5 bases, with 13 bases separating them. The CDR3 totals 15 residues. Germline CDR1 and CDR2: MGHRA and YSYEKL. CDR3 DNA: TGCGCCAGCAGCCAAGAACAGGGAGATGGGACTGAAGCTTTCTTT. Its translation: CASSQEQGDGTEAFF.

This clone was seen only a few times. This chain uses TRBV27 with TRBJ1-1, with D uncertain. V was clipped by 3 bases and J by 0 bases, with 5 bases between them. This CDR3 is 13 amino acids long. Germline V gene lookup returns CDR1 MNHEY and CDR2 SMNVEV (reference sequence). CDR3 protein: CASSLRMNTEAFF. CDR3 DNA sequence: TGTGCCAGCAGTTTGCGGATGAACACTGAAGCTTTCTTT.

The rearrangement joins TRBV5-1 to TRBJ2-3; 11 positions match TRBD2. Trimming cost V 2 bases and J 5 bases; bases outside gene matches: 7. Germline lookup yields CDR1 SGHRS and CDR2 YFSETQ. The CDR3 is 16 residues long. The CDR3 loop is CASSFSLAGVEDTQYF. The CDR3 nucleotides are TGCGCCAGCAGCTTTTCACTAGCGGGAGTGGAAGATACGCAGTATTTT.

The V call is TRBV5-1, the J call TRBJ2-6; no definite D call. There are 15 residues in the CDR3. V lost 0 bases, J lost 4 bases, and 8 bases lay in between. Germline CDR1 and CDR2: SGHRS and YFSETQ. The CDR3 is CASSLGELGANVLTF. In DNA, the CDR3 is TGCGCCAGCAGCTTGGGTGAACTCGGGGCCAACGTCCTGACTTTC.

This clone was seen a few times. The chain has TRBV7-6 and TRBJ2-7, with D possibly matching TRBD2 (6 bases). This CDR3 contains 18 residues. V lost 1 base to trimming and J lost 5 bases, with 24 bases between them. The V gene's germline CDR1 is SGHVS and CDR2 FNYEAQ. The CDR3: CASSLVSHADPSGDEQYV. CDR3 sequence (DNA): TGTGCCAGCAGCTTAGTATCCCATGCCGACCCATCGGGGGACGAGCAGTACGTC.

The chain uses TRBV19 and TRBJ1-5; tentatively, D is TRBD1 (6 bases). Germline CDR1 is LNHDA and CDR2 is SQIVND (reference sequence). This CDR3 spans 19 amino acids. V was clipped by 1 base and J by 0 bases, with 19 bases between them. The CDR3 reads CASSIGGRGLGVSNQPQHF. As DNA, the CDR3 is TGTGCCAGTAGTATAGGGGGCAGGGGATTGGGGGTTAGCAATCAGCCCCAGCATTTT.

The V call is TRBV19, the J call TRBJ2-7; D might be TRBD1 (5 bases). Germline V gene sequence: CDR1 LNHDA, CDR2 SQIVND (reference sequence). This CDR3 is 15 amino acids long. The ends were cut back, 3 bases at V and 0 bases at J, with 12 bases in the middle. The CDR3 reads CASSMVAGLSYEQYF. As DNA, the CDR3 is TGTGCCAGTAGTATGGTCGCAGGGCTCTCCTACGAGCAGTACTTC.

The rearrangement links TRBV7-9 to TRBJ1-1; 8 positions match TRBD1. Looked up from germline, CDR1 is SEHNR and CDR2 is FQNEAQ (reference sequence). V lost 1 base to trimming and J lost 5 bases; unmatched junction nucleotides: 9. The CDR3 is 16 residues long. In nucleotides, the CDR3 is TGTGCCAGCAGCTTAGTTCCTCGGACAGGGAAAACTGAAGCTTTCTTT. Protein sequence: CASSLVPRTGKTEAFF.

This clone was picked up a small number of times. This CDR3 is CASSEADRVGNTIYF. For the CDR3, the DNA is TGTGCCAGCAGTGAAGCCGACAGGGTGGGAAACACCATATATTTT. V and J are TRBV6-1 and TRBJ1-3, with 7 nucleotides matching TRBD1. The length of the CDR3 is 15 residues. Germline lookup yields CDR1 MNHNS and CDR2 SASEGT. The V gene end was trimmed by 0 bases and the J gene end by 4 bases; junction bases not matched to a gene: 3.

The rearrangement joins TRBV27 to TRBJ1-2, with 7 bases that match TRBD1. Germline loops: CDR1 MNHEY, CDR2 SMNVEV (reference sequence). This CDR3 comprises 13 residues. The V gene end was trimmed by 5 bases and the J gene end by 4 bases; junction bases not matched to a gene: 4. The CDR3 DNA reads as TGTGCCAGCAGTCCGACAGGGAGCTATGGCTACACCTTC. Translation gives CASSPTGSYGYTF.